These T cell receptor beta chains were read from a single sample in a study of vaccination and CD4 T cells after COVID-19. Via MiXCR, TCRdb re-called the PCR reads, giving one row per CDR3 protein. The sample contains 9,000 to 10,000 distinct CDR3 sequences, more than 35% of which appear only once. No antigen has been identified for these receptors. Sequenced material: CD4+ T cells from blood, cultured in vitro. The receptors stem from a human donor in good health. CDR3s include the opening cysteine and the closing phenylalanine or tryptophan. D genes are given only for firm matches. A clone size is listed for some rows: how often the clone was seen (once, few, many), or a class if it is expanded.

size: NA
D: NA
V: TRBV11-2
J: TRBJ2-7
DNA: TGTGCCAGCAGCTTAACCGGGGGCGGTTACGAGCAGTACTTC
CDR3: CASSLTGGGYEQYF

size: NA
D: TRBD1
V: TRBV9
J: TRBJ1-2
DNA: TGTGCCAGCAGCGTACTTGACAGGGCTTCGGGTGGCTACACCTTC
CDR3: CASSVLDRASGGYTF

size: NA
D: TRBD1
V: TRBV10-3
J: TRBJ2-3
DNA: TGTGCCATCAAGGGGGCTTTCAACACAGATACGCAGTATTTT
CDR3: CAIKGAFNTDTQYF

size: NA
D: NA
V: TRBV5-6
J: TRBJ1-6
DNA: TGTGCCAGCAGCTCGGGGGCGGGGGCGTTGAATTCACCCCTCCACTTT
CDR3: CASSSGAGALNSPLHF

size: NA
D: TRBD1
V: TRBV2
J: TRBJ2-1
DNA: TGTGCCAGCAGTGTCGGACAGGGCCCCTACAATGAGCAGTTCTTC
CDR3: CASSVGQGPYNEQFF

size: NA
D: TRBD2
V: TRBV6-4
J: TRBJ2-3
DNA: TGTGCCAGCAGTGACCGCGCGGGGGGGCAGAATACGCAGTATTTT
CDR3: CASSDRAGGQNTQYF

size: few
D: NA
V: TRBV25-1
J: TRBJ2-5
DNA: TGTGCCACCCACCAACTCCGAGTCCGGGGGCCCTTGGGAGAGACCCAGTACTTC
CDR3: CATHQLRVRGPLGETQYF

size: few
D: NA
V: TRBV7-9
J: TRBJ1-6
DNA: TGTGCCAGCAGCTTCGGACAGTATGGCTCACCCCTCCACTTT
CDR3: CASSFGQYGSPLHF

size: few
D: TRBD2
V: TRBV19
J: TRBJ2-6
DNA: TGTGCCACCTCCTCTAGCGGGGGCCGGTGGGGGGCCAACGTCCTGACTTTC
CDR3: CATSSSGGRWGANVLTF

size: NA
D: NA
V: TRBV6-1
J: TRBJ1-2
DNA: TGTGCCAGTAGAATTTCTGGCTATGGCTACACCTTC
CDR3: CASRISGYGYTF

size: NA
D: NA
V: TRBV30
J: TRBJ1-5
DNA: TGTGCCTGGAGTGTAAGGAGGGACCCACGAGGTCTGTTTAGTGATCAGCCCCAGCATTTT
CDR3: CAWSVRRDPRGLFSDQPQHF

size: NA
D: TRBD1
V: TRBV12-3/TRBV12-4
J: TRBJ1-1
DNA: TGTGCCAGCAGTAACAGGGGGCGGAAACTGAACACTGAAGCTTTCTTT
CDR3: CASSNRGRKLNTEAFF

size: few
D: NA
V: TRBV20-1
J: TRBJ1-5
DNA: TGCAGTGCTAGAGAGGGGGCTCTCAATCAGCCCCAGCATTTT
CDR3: CSAREGALNQPQHF

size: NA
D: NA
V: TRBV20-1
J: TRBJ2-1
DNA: TGCAGTGCTAGACCTCGGACTTCGTACAATGAGCAGTTCTTC
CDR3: CSARPRTSYNEQFF

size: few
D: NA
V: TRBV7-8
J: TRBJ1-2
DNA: TGTGCCAGCAGCTTAACTCGGGAAGCAGCTAACTATGGCTACACCTTC
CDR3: CASSLTREAANYGYTF

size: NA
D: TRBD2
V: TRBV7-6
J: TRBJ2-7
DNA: TGTGCCAGCAGCTGGACTAGCGGGAGCTCCTACGAGCAGTACTTC
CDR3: CASSWTSGSSYEQYF

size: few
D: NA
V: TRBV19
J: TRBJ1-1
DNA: TGTGCCAGTAGGCTCGGAAGCATGAACACTGAAGCTTTCTTT
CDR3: CASRLGSMNTEAFF

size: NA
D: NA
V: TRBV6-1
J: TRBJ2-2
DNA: TGTGCCAGCAGAGACAGTCCCCTTCACACCGGGGAGCTGTTTTTT
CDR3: CASRDSPLHTGELFF

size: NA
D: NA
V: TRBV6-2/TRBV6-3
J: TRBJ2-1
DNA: TGTGCCAGCAGTCCCACCTGGGCAGGGCTGTGGAATGAGCAGTTCTTC
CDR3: CASSPTWAGLWNEQFF

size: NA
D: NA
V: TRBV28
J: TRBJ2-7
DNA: TGTGCCAGCAGTCCCCTATGGGGCAGCTCCTACGAGCAGTACTTC
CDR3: CASSPLWGSSYEQYF

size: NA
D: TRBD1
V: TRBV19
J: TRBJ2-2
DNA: TGTGCCAGTAGTACCTCAGGGGGTGCGAACACCGGGGAGCTGTTTTTT
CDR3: CASSTSGGANTGELFF

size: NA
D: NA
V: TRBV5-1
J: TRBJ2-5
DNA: TGCGCCAGCAGCTTGGAACCCAGCCAAGAGACCCAGTACTTC
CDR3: CASSLEPSQETQYF

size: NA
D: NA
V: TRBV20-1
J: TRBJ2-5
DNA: TGCAGTGCTAGTAATTTTGTGGGGACCCAGTACTTC
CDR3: CSASNFVGTQYF

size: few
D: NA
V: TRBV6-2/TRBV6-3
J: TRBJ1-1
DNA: TGTGCCGGGGTACCTAGACAGGCCCAGAACACTGAAGCTTTCTTT
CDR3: CAGVPRQAQNTEAFF

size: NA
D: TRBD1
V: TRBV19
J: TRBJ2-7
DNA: TGTGCCAGTAGTAGACAGGGGAGCAGGGGCGAGCAGTACTTC
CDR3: CASSRQGSRGEQYF

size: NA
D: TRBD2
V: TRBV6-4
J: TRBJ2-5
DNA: TGTGCCAGCAGTGAGCTAGCGGGAGCGGCTGAGACCCAGTACTTC
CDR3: CASSELAGAAETQYF

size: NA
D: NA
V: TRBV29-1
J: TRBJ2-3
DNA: TGCAGCGTTGAGGTCGCCAGTTCCACAGATACGCAGTATTTT
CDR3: CSVEVASSTDTQYF

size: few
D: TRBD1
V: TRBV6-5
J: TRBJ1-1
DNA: TGTGCCAGCAGTTACAAGGGGGCTTCAGGTGAAGCTTTCTTT
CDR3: CASSYKGASGEAFF

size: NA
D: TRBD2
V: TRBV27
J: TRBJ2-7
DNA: TGTGCCAGCAGTTTATCTAGGCGGAGCGGGAGGATAAACTACGAGCAGTACTTC
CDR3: CASSLSRRSGRINYEQYF

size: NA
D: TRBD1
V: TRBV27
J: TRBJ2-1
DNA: TGTGCCAGCAAAATGACAGGGGCAGGCAATGAGCAGTTCTTC
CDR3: CASKMTGAGNEQFF

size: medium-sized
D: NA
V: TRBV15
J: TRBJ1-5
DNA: TGTGCCACCACCCACCTGGATTGGTTGCCCCAGCATTTT
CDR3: CATTHLDWLPQHF

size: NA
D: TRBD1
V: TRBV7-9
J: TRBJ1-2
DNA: TGTGCCAGCAGCTCGCAGACAGGGATGTACTATGGCTACACCTTC
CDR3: CASSSQTGMYYGYTF

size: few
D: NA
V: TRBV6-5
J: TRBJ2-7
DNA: TGTGCCAGCAGTTACTCGGGGACGGCCTACGAGCAGTACTTC
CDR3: CASSYSGTAYEQYF

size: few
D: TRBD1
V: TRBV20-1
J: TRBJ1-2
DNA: TGCAGTGCTAGACTGGACAGGGGGTATGGCTACACCTTC
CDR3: CSARLDRGYGYTF

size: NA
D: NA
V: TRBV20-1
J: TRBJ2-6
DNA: TGCAGTGCCATACGCCAGGGGACTGGGGCCAACGTCCTGACTTTC
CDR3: CSAIRQGTGANVLTF

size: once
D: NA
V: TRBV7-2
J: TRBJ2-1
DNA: TGTGCCAGCAGCTTACGGCCTAGCAATGAGCAGTTCTTC
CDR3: CASSLRPSNEQFF

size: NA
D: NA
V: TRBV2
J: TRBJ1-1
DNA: TGTGCCAGCATCGCTAATCGAGTGAACACTGAAGCTTTCTTT
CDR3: CASIANRVNTEAFF

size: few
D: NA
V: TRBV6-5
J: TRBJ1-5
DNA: TGTGCCAGCAGTTACTCGCAGGGGTCATCTAGCAATCAGCCCCAGCATTTT
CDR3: CASSYSQGSSSNQPQHF

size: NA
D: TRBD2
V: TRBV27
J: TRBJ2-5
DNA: TGTGCCAGCAGTTTATCTCCGGGAGGGATAGAGACCCAGTACTTC
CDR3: CASSLSPGGIETQYF

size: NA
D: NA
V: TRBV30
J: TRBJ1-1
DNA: TGTGCCTGGAGTGTATGGGGGACGGGGTCGGGCACTGAAGCTTTCTTT
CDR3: CAWSVWGTGSGTEAFF

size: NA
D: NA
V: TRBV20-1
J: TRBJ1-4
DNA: TGCAGTGCTAGCGGCCAGGGATCGAAAAAACTGTTTTTT
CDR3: CSASGQGSKKLFF

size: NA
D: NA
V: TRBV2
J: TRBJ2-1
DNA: TGTGCCAGAATCGCTACTAGTATTTACAATGAGCAGTTCTTC
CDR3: CARIATSIYNEQFF

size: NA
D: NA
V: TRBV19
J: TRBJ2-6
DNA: TGTGCCAGTAGTATAACCAGTTCTGGGGCCAACGTCCTGACTTTC
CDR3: CASSITSSGANVLTF

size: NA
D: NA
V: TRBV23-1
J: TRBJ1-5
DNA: TGCGCCAGCAGTCAATCGGAGTACAGGGTAAGCAATCAGCCCCAGCATTTT
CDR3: CASSQSEYRVSNQPQHF

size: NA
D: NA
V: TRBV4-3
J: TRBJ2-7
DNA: TGCGCCAGCAGCCAAGATCGCCAATACGAGCAGTACTTC
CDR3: CASSQDRQYEQYF

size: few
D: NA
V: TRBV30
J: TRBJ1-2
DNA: TGTGCCGGACGGTGGAGGTTCTATGGCTACACCTTC
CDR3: CAGRWRFYGYTF

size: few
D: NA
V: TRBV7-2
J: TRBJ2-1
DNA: TGTGCCAGCAGCTTAGATGCGGGATCGTACAATGAGCAGTTCTTC
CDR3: CASSLDAGSYNEQFF

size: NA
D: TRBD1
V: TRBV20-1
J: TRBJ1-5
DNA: TGCAGTGCTAGTACAGGTAGGGGGCTTCAGCCCCAGCATTTT
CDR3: CSASTGRGLQPQHF

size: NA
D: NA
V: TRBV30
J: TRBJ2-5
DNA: TGTGCCTGGAGTGATTCGGGCAGGGGAGAGACCCAGTACTTC
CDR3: CAWSDSGRGETQYF

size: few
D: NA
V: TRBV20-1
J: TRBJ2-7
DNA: TGCAGTGCTAAACGGAGCCCCGTGTCCTACGAGCAGTACTTC
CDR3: CSAKRSPVSYEQYF

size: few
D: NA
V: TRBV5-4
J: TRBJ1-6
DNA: TGTGCCAGCAGCGTGTGGGGTCGTTCACCCCTCCACTTT
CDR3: CASSVWGRSPLHF

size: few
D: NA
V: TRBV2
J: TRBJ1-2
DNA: TGTGCCAGCAGTAGACAGAAGGACTATGGCTACACCTTC
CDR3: CASSRQKDYGYTF